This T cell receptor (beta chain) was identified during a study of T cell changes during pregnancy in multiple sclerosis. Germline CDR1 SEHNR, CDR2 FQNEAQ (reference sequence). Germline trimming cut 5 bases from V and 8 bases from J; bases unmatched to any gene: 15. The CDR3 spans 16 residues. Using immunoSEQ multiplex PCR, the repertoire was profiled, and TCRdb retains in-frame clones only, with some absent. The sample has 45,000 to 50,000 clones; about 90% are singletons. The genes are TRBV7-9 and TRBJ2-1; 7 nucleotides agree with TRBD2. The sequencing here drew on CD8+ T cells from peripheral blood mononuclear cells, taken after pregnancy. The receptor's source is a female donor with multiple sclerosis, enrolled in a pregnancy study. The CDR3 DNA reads TGTGCCAGCAGCCCCGCCCCCGGACTAGACGGGTATGAGCAGTTCTTC. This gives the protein CASSPAPGLDGYEQFF.